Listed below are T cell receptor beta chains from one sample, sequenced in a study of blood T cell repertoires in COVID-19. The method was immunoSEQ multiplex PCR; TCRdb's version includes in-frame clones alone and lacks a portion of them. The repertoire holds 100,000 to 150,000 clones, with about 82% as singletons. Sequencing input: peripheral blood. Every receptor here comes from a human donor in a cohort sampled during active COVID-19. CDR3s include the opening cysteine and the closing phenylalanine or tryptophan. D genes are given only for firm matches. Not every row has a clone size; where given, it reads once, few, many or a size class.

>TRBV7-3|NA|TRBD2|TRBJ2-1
TGTGCCAGCAGCTTACTAGCGGGAGGCCTCTACAATGAGCAGTTCTTC
CASSLLAGGLYNEQFF
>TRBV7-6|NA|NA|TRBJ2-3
TGTGCCAGCAGCCCTCGACTAGGCCCTTTCACAGATACGCAGTATTTT
CASSPRLGPFTDTQYF
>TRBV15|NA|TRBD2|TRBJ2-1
TGTGCCACCAGCAGCATTGGACTAGTTGCACTCAATGAGCAGTTCTTC
CATSSIGLVALNEQFF
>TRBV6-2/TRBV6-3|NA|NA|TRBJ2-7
TGTGCCAGCAGTTACAGCGGTCCTCCGCCCTACGAGCAGTACTTC
CASSYSGPPPYEQYF
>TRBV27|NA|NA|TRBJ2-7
TGTGCCAGCAGTTTAGGGGCCGAGTTGACCTACGAGCAGTACTTC
CASSLGAELTYEQYF
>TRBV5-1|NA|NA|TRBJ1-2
TGCGCCAGCAGCCTGGACACCGACTACACCTTC
CASSLDTDYTF
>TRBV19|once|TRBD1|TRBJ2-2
TGTGCCAGTAAGGACCTGGGCAGGGGGCGAATTCCCGGGGCCGGGGAGCTGTTTTTT
CASKDLGRGRIPGAGELFF
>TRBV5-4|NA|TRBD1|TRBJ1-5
TGTGCCAGCAGCCGGGACAGTAATCAGCCCCAGCATTTT
CASSRDSNQPQHF
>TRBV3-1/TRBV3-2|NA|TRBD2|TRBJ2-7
TGTGCCAGCAGCCTCGGACTAGCGGGAGTCGAGCAGTACTTC
CASSLGLAGVEQYF
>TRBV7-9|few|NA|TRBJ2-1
TGTGCCAGCAGCATATACAATGAGCAGTTCTTC
CASSIYNEQFF
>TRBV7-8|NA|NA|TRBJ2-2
TGTGCCAGCAGTCCAAGGGAGAGATTTAGGAACACCGGGGAGCTGTTTTTT
CASSPRERFRNTGELFF
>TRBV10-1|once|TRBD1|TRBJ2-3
TGCGCCAGCGGCGGACAGGGCGTGTTTAGCACAGATACGCAGTATTTT
CASGGQGVFSTDTQYF
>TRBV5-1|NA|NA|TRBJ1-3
TGCGCCAGCAGCCATATCGGGAGCTCTGGAAACACCATATATTTT
CASSHIGSSGNTIYF
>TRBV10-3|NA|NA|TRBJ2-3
TGTGCCATCAGTGACATCACAGATACGCAGTATTTT
CAISDITDTQYF
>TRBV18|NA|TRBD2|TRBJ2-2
TGTGCCAGCCCTAAACTAGCGGGAGTTAACACCGGGGAGCTGTTTTTT
CASPKLAGVNTGELFF
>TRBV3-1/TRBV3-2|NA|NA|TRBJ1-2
TGTGCCAGCAGCCCTGGAACTGGGAGCTATGGCTACACCTTC
CASSPGTGSYGYTF
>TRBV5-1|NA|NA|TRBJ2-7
TGCGCCAGCAGCTTGGTTAGCGGCCCCAATGGAGAGCAGTACTTC
CASSLVSGPNGEQYF
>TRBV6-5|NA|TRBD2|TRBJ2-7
TGTGCCAGCAGCGAGACTAGCGGGCGTGTCTACGAGCAGTACTTC
CASSETSGRVYEQYF
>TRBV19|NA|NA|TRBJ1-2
TGTGCCAGTAGTCTCACCAAATCACCAAACAGGCGGAACTATGGCTACACCTTC
CASSLTKSPNRRNYGYTF
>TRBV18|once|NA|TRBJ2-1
TGTGCCAGCTCACCAGAGAATGAGCAGTTCTTC
CASSPENEQFF
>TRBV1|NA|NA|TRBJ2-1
TGCACCAGCAGCCAAGGTCGCGCCGCGTACAATGAGCAGTTCTTC
CTSSQGRAAYNEQFF
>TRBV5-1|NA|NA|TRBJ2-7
TGCGCCAGCAGCTTGGCCGCCAGGTACTACGAGCAGTACTTC
CASSLAARYYEQYF
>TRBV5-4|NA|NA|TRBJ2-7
TGTGCCAGCAGCTACCGGGGAGCCTTCTCCTACGAGCAGTACTTC
CASSYRGAFSYEQYF
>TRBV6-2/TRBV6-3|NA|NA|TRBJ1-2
TGTGCCAGCAGTTACTCCTGGACAGCTAACTATGGCTACACCTTC
CASSYSWTANYGYTF
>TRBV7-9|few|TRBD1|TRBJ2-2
TGTGCCAGCAGGTTGACAGGGGACACCGGGGAGCTGTTTTTT
CASRLTGDTGELFF
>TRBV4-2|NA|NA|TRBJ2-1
TGTGCCAGCAGCCAAGATCGGGCTAGCGTTCGAGGCAATGAGCAGTTCTTC
CASSQDRASVRGNEQFF
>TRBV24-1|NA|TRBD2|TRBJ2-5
TGTGCCACCAGTGACAGGACTAGCCCTAAAGAGACCCAGTACTTC
CATSDRTSPKETQYF
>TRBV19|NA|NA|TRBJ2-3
TGTGCCAGTAGTATTGGCTCCGCAGATACGCAGTATTTT
CASSIGSADTQYF
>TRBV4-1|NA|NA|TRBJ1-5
TGCGCCAGCAGCCAAGGACACTCCAATCAGCCCCAGCATTTT
CASSQGHSNQPQHF
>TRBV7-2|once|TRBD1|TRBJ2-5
TGTGCCAGCAGCATTCGACAGGGGTCGCAGACCCAGTACTTC
CASSIRQGSQTQYF
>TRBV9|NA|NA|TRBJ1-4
TGTGCCAGCAGCGGAAAGGGGGCAACTAATGAAAAACTGTTTTTT
CASSGKGATNEKLFF
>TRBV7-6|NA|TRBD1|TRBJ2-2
TGTGCCAGCAGCTTAGGACAGGGGAACACCGGGGAGCTGTTTTTT
CASSLGQGNTGELFF
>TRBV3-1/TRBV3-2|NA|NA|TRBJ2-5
TGTGCCAGCAGCCATTTATCCGGCCATCTCCGGGGACAAGAGACCCAGTACTTC
CASSHLSGHLRGQETQYF
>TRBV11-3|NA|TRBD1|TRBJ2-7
TGTGCCAGCAGCTCACAGACAGGGGGCCACGAGCAGTACTTC
CASSSQTGGHEQYF
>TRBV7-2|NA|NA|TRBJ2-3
TGTGCCAGCAGCTTAGCAGGGGAAAAAGATACGCAGTATTTT
CASSLAGEKDTQYF
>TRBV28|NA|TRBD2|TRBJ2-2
TGTGCCGGGACTAGCCCGCCCGGGGAGCTGTTTTTT
CAGTSPPGELFF
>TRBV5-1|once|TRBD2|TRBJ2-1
TGCGCCAGCAGACCTACTAGCGGGAGTCCCCTGATGGTTGCCTACAATGAGCAGTTCTTC
CASRPTSGSPLMVAYNEQFF
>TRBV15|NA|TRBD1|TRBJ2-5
TGTGCCACCAGCGAGGGGACAGGGGACGAGACCCAGTACTTC
CATSEGTGDETQYF
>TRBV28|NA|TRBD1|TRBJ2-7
TGTGCCAGCAGTTCCACCGGGACAGGGGACGAGCAGTACTTC
CASSSTGTGDEQYF
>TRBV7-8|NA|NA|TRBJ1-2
TGTGCCAGCAGCTTGAACACTAACAGGAGGAGGGCCTATGGCTACACCTTC
CASSLNTNRRRAYGYTF
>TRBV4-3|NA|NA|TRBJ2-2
TGCGCCAGCAGCCAAGTACTGCTGAACACCGGGGAGCTGTTTTTT
CASSQVLLNTGELFF
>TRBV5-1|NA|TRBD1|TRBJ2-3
TGCGCCAGCAGCTTGGAGACAGGGGGCGCTTATACGCAGTATTTT
CASSLETGGAYTQYF
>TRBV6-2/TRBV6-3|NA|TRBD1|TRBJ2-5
TGTGCCAGCAGTTACTCAACAGGGGGGGAGACCCAGTACTTC
CASSYSTGGETQYF
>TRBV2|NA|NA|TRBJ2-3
TGTGCCAGCAGTGAATATCTTGATACGCAGTATTTT
CASSEYLDTQYF
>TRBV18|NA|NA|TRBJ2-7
TGTGCCAGCTCACCCCAGGCAGGCTACGAGCAGTACTTC
CASSPQAGYEQYF
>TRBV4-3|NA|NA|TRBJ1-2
TGCGCCAGCAGCCAAGGTGGGGCTGGCTACACCTTC
CASSQGGAGYTF
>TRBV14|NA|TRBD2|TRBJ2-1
TGTGCCAGCAGCCAAGATTTGGGGGGGACCAGTGAGCAGTTCTTC
CASSQDLGGTSEQFF
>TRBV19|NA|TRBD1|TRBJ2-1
TGTGCCAGTAGTATAAGAGGGACAGTTCCCTCTCGGGAGCAGTTCTTC
CASSIRGTVPSREQFF
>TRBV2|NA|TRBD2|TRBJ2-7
TGTGCCAGCAGTCCTCGACTAGCGGGAGTTACCTACGAGCAGTACTTC
CASSPRLAGVTYEQYF
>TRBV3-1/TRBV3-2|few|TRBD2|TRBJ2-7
TGTGCCAGCAGCCAAGCTAGCGGGAGGGCCCACGAGCAGTACTTC
CASSQASGRAHEQYF
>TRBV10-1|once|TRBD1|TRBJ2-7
TGCGCCAGCAGTGCGGGACAGACCTACGAGCAGTACTTC
CASSAGQTYEQYF
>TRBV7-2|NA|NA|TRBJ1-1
TGTGCCAGCAGCTTAATAGACAGCGCGGAAGCTTTCTTT
CASSLIDSAEAFF
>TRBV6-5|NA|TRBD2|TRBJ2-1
TGTGCCAGCAGTCGCGGACTAGCCCAAAGGGGTGAGCAGTTCTTC
CASSRGLAQRGEQFF
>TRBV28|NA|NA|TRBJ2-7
TGTGCCAGCAGACTAGCTCTGGGGACCGAGCAGTACTTC
CASRLALGTEQYF
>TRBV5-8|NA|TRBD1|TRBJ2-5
TGTGCCAGCAGCCCCAACGGACAGGGAGGCAGGGAGACCCAGTACTTC
CASSPNGQGGRETQYF